This T cell receptor beta chain is drawn from a study of T cell changes during pregnancy in multiple sclerosis. Trimming cost V 0 bases and J 6 bases; bases outside gene matches: 9. The CDR3 runs to 16 residues. Germline CDR1 and CDR2: SGHRS and YFSETQ. Clones were sequenced by immunoSEQ multiplex PCR, and TCRdb holds only the in-frame ones, with some missing. The sample lists 130,000 or so clones, approximately 93% occurring once. Sequencing was performed on peripheral blood, taken before pregnancy. V is TRBV5-1 and J is TRBJ2-3; TRBD2 aligns across 8 bases. The clonotype originates from a female donor with multiple sclerosis, enrolled in a pregnancy study. CDR3 protein: CASSLAGREVADTQYF. In nucleotides, the CDR3 is TGCGCCAGCAGCTTGGCTGGGCGGGAGGTGGCGGATACGCAGTATTTT.